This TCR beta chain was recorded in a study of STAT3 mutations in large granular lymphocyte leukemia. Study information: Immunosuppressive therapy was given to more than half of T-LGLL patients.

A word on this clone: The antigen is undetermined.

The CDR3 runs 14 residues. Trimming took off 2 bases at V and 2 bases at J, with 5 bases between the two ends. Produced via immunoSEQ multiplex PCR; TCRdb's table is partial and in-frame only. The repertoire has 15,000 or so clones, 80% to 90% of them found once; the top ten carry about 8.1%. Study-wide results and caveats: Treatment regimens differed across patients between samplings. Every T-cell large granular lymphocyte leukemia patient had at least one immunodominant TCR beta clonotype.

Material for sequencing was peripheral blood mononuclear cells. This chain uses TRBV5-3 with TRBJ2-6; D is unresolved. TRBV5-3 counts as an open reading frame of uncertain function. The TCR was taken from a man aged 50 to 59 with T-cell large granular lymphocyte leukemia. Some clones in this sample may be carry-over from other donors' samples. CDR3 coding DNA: TGTGCCAGAAGCTTTTCCACTGGGGCCAACGTCCTGACTTTC. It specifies CARSFSTGANVLTF.